Listed below are T cell receptor beta chains from one sample, sequenced in a study of blood T cell repertoires in COVID-19. The protocol was immunoSEQ multiplex PCR, while the TCRdb copy is restricted to in-frame clones and leaves out a portion. Of about 280,000 clones in the sample, almost 90% were seen once. The sample taken for sequencing was PBMCs or T cells enriched from blood (not recorded which). Receptor source: a woman under 30 with acute COVID-19. The CDR3 runs from the conserved cysteine through the conserved F or W. D genes are given only for firm matches. Clone size is given for some rows only: seen once, a few or many times, or a class if the clone is expanded.

CDR3 length | J gene | D gene | clone size | V gene | CDR3 protein | CDR3 DNA
17 | TRBJ2-5 | TRBD2 | . | TRBV7-8 | CASSFGLAGTFQETQYF | TGTGCCAGCAGCTTTGGCCTAGCGGGAACCTTCCAAGAGACCCAGTACTTC
15 | TRBJ2-7 | TRBD2 | . | TRBV7-2 | CASSKLAGGPDEQYF | TGTGCCAGCAGCAAACTAGCGGGAGGGCCTGACGAGCAGTACTTC
15 | TRBJ2-3 | . | . | TRBV18 | CASSPRSPGSDTQYF | TGTGCCAGCTCACCACGATCTCCGGGATCAGATACGCAGTATTTT
14 | TRBJ1-6 | . | . | TRBV14 | CASSQVARGWSLHF | TGTGCCAGCAGCCAAGTGGCTCGGGGTTGGTCCCTCCACTTT
18 | TRBJ2-3 | TRBD2 | . | TRBV2 | CASSVFGGRGASTDTQYF | TGTGCCAGCAGTGTCTTTGGCGGGAGAGGTGCTAGCACAGATACGCAGTATTTT
15 | TRBJ2-1 | . | . | TRBV7-9 | CASSPKEGPYNEQFF | TGTGCCAGCAGCCCAAAGGAGGGACCCTACAATGAGCAGTTCTTC
15 | TRBJ1-1 | . | once | TRBV28 | CASSFIWGQNTEAFF | TGTGCCAGCAGTTTTATTTGGGGACAGAACACTGAAGCTTTCTTT
22 | TRBJ1-1 | TRBD1 | . | TRBV24-1 | CATSDLLRTGLKRGKMNTEAFF | TGTGCCACCAGTGATTTGCTTAGGACAGGGTTGAAACGGGGCAAAATGAACACTGAAGCTTTCTTT
16 | TRBJ2-7 | . | . | TRBV11-3 | CASSFQNSQATYEQYF | TGTGCCAGCAGCTTTCAAAATTCCCAGGCGACCTACGAGCAGTACTTC
16 | TRBJ2-1 | TRBD1 | . | TRBV19 | CASRRLGQGQYNEQFF | TGTGCCAGTAGGAGGCTGGGACAGGGTCAGTACAATGAGCAGTTCTTC
17 | TRBJ2-5 | TRBD1 | . | TRBV5-6 | CASSRPGQGLSGETQYF | TGTGCCAGCAGCCGCCCGGGACAGGGGTTGTCTGGAGAGACCCAGTACTTC
14 | TRBJ2-7 | . | . | TRBV21-1 | CASSRGLAAYEQYF | TGTGCCAGCAGCAGGGGACTAGCGGCCTACGAGCAGTACTTC
16 | TRBJ1-4 | TRBD1 | . | TRBV6-2/TRBV6-3 | CASSRPGQGLNEKLFF | TGTGCCAGCAGTCGCCCTGGACAGGGCCTAAATGAAAAACTGTTTTTT
13 | TRBJ2-7 | TRBD1 | . | TRBV28 | CATIQGQSYEQYF | TGTGCCACAATACAGGGGCAATCCTACGAGCAGTACTTC
18 | TRBJ2-1 | TRBD2 | . | TRBV5-5 | CASSLDFLRAGSYNEQFF | TGTGCCAGCAGCTTGGACTTCCTTAGAGCGGGGTCCTACAATGAGCAGTTCTTC
16 | TRBJ2-3 | TRBD2 | . | TRBV19 | CASSIKTGLGAMAQYF | TGTGCCAGTAGTATTAAGACGGGACTAGGTGCGATGGCGCAGTATTTT
12 | TRBJ2-7 | TRBD1 | . | TRBV5-1 | CASSTGTGEQYF | TGCGCCAGCAGCACGGGGACAGGCGAGCAGTACTTC
15 | TRBJ1-2 | TRBD1 | . | TRBV27 | CASSSPRTGGNGYTF | TGTGCCAGCAGTTCGCCCCGGACAGGGGGTAATGGCTACACCTTC
12 | TRBJ2-1 | . | . | TRBV29-1 | CSAKASPNEQFF | TGCAGCGCAAAGGCTAGCCCCAATGAGCAGTTCTTC
15 | TRBJ2-5 | . | once | TRBV5-1 | CASSFTSNFQETQYF | TGCGCCAGCAGCTTTACCAGTAATTTCCAAGAGACCCAGTACTTC
14 | TRBJ2-7 | . | . | TRBV7-6 | CASSLVGGSHEQYF | TGTGCCAGCAGCTTAGTGGGGGGTTCCCACGAGCAGTACTTC
13 | TRBJ1-5 | . | . | TRBV2 | CASGAQSNQPQHF | TGTGCCAGCGGGGCACAGTCCAATCAGCCCCAGCATTTT
15 | TRBJ2-7 | TRBD2 | many | TRBV6-2/TRBV6-3 | CASSYEGGSSYEQYF | TGTGCCAGCAGTTACGAGGGCGGGAGCTCCTACGAGCAGTACTTC
12 | TRBJ2-5 | . | . | TRBV10-2 | CASGWEKETQYF | TGCGCCAGCGGGTGGGAGAAAGAGACCCAGTACTTC
16 | TRBJ1-1 | TRBD1 | once | TRBV3-1/TRBV3-2 | CASSQDLDRSLSEAFF | TGTGCCAGCAGCCAAGATTTGGACAGGAGTCTCTCCGAAGCTTTCTTT
15 | TRBJ2-7 | TRBD1 | . | TRBV28 | CASSSPGQGAYEQYF | TGTGCCAGCAGTTCACCGGGACAGGGGGCCTACGAGCAGTACTTC
15 | TRBJ2-7 | TRBD2 | . | TRBV5-1 | CASSPTSGYSYEQYF | TGCGCCAGCAGCCCGACTAGCGGGTACTCCTACGAGCAGTACTTC
15 | TRBJ1-3 | . | . | TRBV6-5 | CASSPPRGGGNTIYF | TGTGCCAGCAGTCCCCCGAGGGGAGGTGGAAACACCATATATTTT
14 | TRBJ2-1 | TRBD1 | once | TRBV11-2 | CASSSRDRDNEQFF | TGTGCCAGCAGCTCAAGGGACAGGGACAATGAGCAGTTCTTC
15 | TRBJ2-7 | . | . | TRBV14 | CASSQDRRLRYEQYF | TGTGCCAGCAGCCAAGATCGTCGACTACGCTACGAGCAGTACTTC
16 | TRBJ1-3 | . | . | TRBV6-5 | CASSYSLAGGGNTIYF | TGTGCCAGCAGTTACTCTCTGGCAGGTGGTGGAAACACCATATATTTT
14 | TRBJ1-4 | . | . | TRBV27 | CASSSGGVDEKLFF | TGTGCCAGCAGTTCTGGGGGGGTGGATGAAAAACTGTTTTTT
15 | TRBJ1-4 | . | . | TRBV6-5 | CASRRTFSTNEKLFF | TGTGCCAGCCGGAGGACTTTTTCAACTAATGAAAAACTGTTTTTT
14 | TRBJ2-7 | . | . | TRBV5-6 | CASSLLQATYEQYF | TGTGCCAGCAGCTTGTTGCAGGCTACCTACGAGCAGTACTTC
15 | TRBJ2-5 | . | . | TRBV7-9 | CASSSPEAPQETQYF | TGTGCCAGCAGCTCTCCCGAGGCCCCACAAGAGACCCAGTACTTC
18 | TRBJ2-1 | TRBD2 | . | TRBV11-2 | CASNGGGLSGRSYNEQFF | TGTGCCAGCAATGGGGGGGGGCTTAGCGGGAGATCCTACAATGAGCAGTTCTTC
15 | TRBJ2-3 | . | . | TRBV3-1/TRBV3-2 | CASSAFVSFWDTQYF | TGTGCCAGCAGCGCGTTCGTGTCGTTCTGGGATACGCAGTATTTT
16 | TRBJ1-6 | TRBD1 | . | TRBV18 | CASLSDRGGGHSPLHF | TGTGCCAGCCTATCGGACAGGGGTGGCGGGCATTCACCCCTCCACTTT
14 | TRBJ2-1 | TRBD2 | . | TRBV7-9 | CASSFSGEYNEQFF | TGTGCCAGCAGCTTCAGCGGGGAGTACAATGAGCAGTTCTTC
13 | TRBJ2-1 | . | . | TRBV11-3 | CASSLGRRNEQFF | TGTGCCAGCAGCTTAGGCAGGCGCAATGAGCAGTTCTTC
16 | TRBJ2-7 | TRBD2 | once | TRBV5-6 | CASSFGLAGNLYEQYF | TGTGCCAGCAGCTTTGGACTAGCGGGGAACCTCTACGAGCAGTACTTC
13 | TRBJ2-1 | . | . | TRBV27 | CASSLSPSNEQFF | TGTGCCAGCAGTTTATCCCCGTCTAATGAGCAGTTCTTC
14 | TRBJ1-4 | . | . | TRBV5-4 | CASSLDRSNEKLFF | TGTGCCAGCAGTTTAGACAGAAGTAATGAAAAACTGTTTTTT
14 | TRBJ2-1 | . | . | TRBV29-1 | CSVEGSPRVDEQFF | TGCAGCGTTGAGGGGTCACCGAGGGTGGATGAGCAGTTCTTC